The next 8 T cell receptor beta chains were all read from a single sample in a study of blood T cell repertoires in COVID-19. Sequencing was performed with immunoSEQ multiplex PCR; in TCRdb, only in-frame clones are kept and a portion is missing. The profile shows approximately 99,000 clones, 70% to 90% of them singletons. The sample was peripheral blood. Receptor source: a woman aged 55-69 years in a cohort sampled during active or convalescent COVID-19.

V usage is TRBV19 and J usage is TRBJ1-2, with D unclear. V lost 5 bases to trimming and J lost 3 bases, with 13 bases between them. The germline gives CDR1 LNHDA, CDR2 SQIVND (reference sequence). The CDR3 has 14 residues. CDR3 amino acids: CASSDTVNYYGYTF. CDR3 nucleotide sequence: TGTGCCAGTAGTGATACGGTGAATTACTATGGCTACACCTTC.

V and J are TRBV6-1 and TRBJ1-1; D is possibly TRBD1 (5 bases). This CDR3 contains 15 residues. Germline lookup yields CDR1 MNHNS and CDR2 SASEGT. V dropped 2 bases and J dropped 7 bases, with 17 bases sitting between them. The CDR3 DNA reads TGTGCCAGCAGTGAACGTGCAGGGCGAACAGGTGAAGCTTTCTTT. Protein sequence: CASSERAGRTGEAFF.

The rearrangement links TRBV29-1 to TRBJ1-4; maybe TRBD1 (5 bases). Germline lookup yields CDR1 SQVTM and CDR2 ANQGSEA. With 4 bases removed from V and 8 bases from J, the gap between germline ends came to 8 bases. CDR3 length: 11 amino acids. The CDR3 DNA reads TGCAGCGTTGGGCAGGGAGAAAAACTGTTTTTT. Its translation is CSVGQGEKLFF.

This sequence joins TRBV19 and TRBJ2-7, with 8 positions matching TRBD1. The length of the CDR3 is 14 residues. Germline CDR1 and CDR2: LNHDA and SQIVND (reference sequence). V shed 3 bases, J shed 7 bases, and the junction held 8 bases outside the gene matches. CDR3 in amino acids: CASSIGTGLGEQYF. CDR3 coding DNA: TGTGCCAGTAGTATCGGGACAGGCCTAGGGGAGCAGTACTTC.

The gene calls are TRBV18 and TRBJ1-4, with 7 nucleotides matching TRBD1. The germline CDR1 and CDR2 sequences are KGHSH and LQKENI. CDR3 length: 16 residues. V lost 6 bases and J lost 5; bases outside the gene matches: 12. The CDR3 sequence is CASSQARQGLNEKLFF. As DNA, the CDR3 is TGTGCCAGCTCTCAAGCCCGACAGGGACTGAATGAAAAACTGTTTTTT.

The chain has TRBV20-1 and TRBJ2-5; 9 bases are shared with TRBD2. The CDR3 runs 15 residues. CDR1 DFQATT and CDR2 SNEGSKA come from the germline V gene (reference sequence). J was trimmed by 1 base and V by 3 bases; bases with no gene match: 6. The DNA for the CDR3 is TGCAGTGCTAGTTATTCTAGCGGGATCCAAGAGACCCAGTACTTC. This sequence encodes CSASYSSGIQETQYF.

The genes are TRBV18 and TRBJ1-4; TRBD1 aligns across 10 bases. This CDR3 has 13 amino acids. The V segment lost 2 bases and the J segment 11 bases; nucleotides outside the gene matches: 2. The germline V gene encodes CDR1 KGHSH and CDR2 LQKENI. CDR3: CASSPGTGEKLFF. CDR3 sequence (DNA): TGTGCCAGCTCACCAGGGACAGGGGAGAAACTGTTTTTT. The whole variable domain, filled in from reference TRBV18 and TRBJ1-4, reads NAGVMQNPRHLVRRRGQEARLRCSPMKGHSHVYWYRQLPEEGLKFMVYLQKENIIDESGMPKERFSAEFPKEGPSILRIQQVVRGDSAAYFCASSPGTGEKLFFGSGTQLSVL.

This rearrangement joins TRBV4-2 to TRBJ1-1; the match to TRBD1 covers 9 bases. Germline V lookup: CDR1 LGHNA, CDR2 YNFKEQ. With V trimmed by 3 bases and J by 3 bases, 8 bases remained unmatched. This CDR3 spans 16 amino acids. The CDR3 coding sequence is TGTGCCAGCAGCCACTCCGGGGACAGGGAGGACACTGAAGCTTTCTTT. It is translated as CASSHSGDREDTEAFF.